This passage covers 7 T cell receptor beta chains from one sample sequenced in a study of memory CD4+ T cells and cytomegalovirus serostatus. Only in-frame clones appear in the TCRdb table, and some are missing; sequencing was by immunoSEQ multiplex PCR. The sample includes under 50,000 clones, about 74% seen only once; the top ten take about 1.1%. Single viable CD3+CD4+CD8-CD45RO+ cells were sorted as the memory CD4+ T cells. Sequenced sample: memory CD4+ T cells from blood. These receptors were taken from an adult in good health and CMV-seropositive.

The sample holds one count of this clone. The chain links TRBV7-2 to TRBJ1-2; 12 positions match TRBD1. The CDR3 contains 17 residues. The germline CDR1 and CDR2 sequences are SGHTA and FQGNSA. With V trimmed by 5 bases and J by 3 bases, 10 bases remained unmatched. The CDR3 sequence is CASSPLGTGGDDYGYTF. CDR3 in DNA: TGTGCCAGCAGCCCACTCGGGACAGGGGGCGACGACTATGGCTACACCTTC.

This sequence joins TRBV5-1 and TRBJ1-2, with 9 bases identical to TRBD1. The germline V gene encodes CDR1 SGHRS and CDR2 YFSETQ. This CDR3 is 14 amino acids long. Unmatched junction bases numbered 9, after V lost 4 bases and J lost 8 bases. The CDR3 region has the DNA TGCGCCAGCAGCCTGGGGACAGGGCAGGAGGGCTACACCTTC. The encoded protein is CASSLGTGQEGYTF.

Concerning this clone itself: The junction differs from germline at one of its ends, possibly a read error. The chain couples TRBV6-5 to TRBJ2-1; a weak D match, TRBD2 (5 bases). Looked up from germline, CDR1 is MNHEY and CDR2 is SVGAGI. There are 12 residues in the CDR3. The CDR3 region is CASSIGPGSGIF. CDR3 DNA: TGTGCCAGCAGTATTGGACCGGGGTCTGGCATCTTC.

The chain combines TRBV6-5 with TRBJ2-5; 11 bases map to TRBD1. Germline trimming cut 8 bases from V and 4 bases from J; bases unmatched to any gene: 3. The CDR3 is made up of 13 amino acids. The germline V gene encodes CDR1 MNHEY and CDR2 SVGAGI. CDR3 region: CASGQGARETQYF. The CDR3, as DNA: TGTGCCAGCGGACAGGGGGCGCGAGAGACCCAGTACTTC.

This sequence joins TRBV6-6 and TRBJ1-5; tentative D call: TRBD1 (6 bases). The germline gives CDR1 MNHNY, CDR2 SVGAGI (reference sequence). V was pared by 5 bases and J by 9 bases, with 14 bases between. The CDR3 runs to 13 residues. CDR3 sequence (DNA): TGTGCCAGCAGTACAGGGCCCACTCGGCCCCAGCATTTT. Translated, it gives CASSTGPTRPQHF.

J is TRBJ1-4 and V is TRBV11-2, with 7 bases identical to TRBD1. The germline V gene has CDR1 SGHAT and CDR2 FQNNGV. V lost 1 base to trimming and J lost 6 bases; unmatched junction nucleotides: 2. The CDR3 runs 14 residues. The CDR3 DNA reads TGTGCCAGCAGCTTAGGGCAGGGGGATGAAAAACTGTTTTTT. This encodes CASSLGQGDEKLFF.

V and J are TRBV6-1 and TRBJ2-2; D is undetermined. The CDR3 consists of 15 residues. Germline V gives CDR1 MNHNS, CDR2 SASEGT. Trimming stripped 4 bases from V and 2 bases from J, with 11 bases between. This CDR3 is CASSVSRDNTGELFF. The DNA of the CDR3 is TGTGCCAGCAGTGTATCTAGAGATAACACCGGGGAGCTGTTTTTT.